These T cell receptor beta chains were read from a single sample in a study of T cells in Graves' hyperthyroidism and ophthalmopathy. TCRdb analysed the multiplex PCR reads with MiXCR anew, one entry per CDR3 protein. The sample shows hundreds of thousands of distinct CDR3 sequences, about 43% of them seen only once. Input material: peripheral blood or thyroid tissue (not recorded which). Receptors originate from a woman aged 18-29 years with Graves' hyperthyroidism. CDR3s include the opening cysteine and the closing phenylalanine or tryptophan. Fields, in order: J gene, clone size, D gene, V gene, CDR3 DNA, CDR3 protein. A D gene is named only where the DNA matches it firmly. Size values are once, few and many counts, or a class for expanded clones, and some rows have none.

j_call: TRBJ1-1; clone_size: NA; d_call: NA; v_call: TRBV19; cdr3_nt: TGTGCCAGTAGTGCCTGGGAGGACACTGAAGCTTTCTTT; cdr3_aa: CASSAWEDTEAFF
j_call: TRBJ1-2; clone_size: few; d_call: NA; v_call: TRBV19; cdr3_nt: TGTGCCAGTAGTAGCCCCGGGGGCGACTATGGCTACACCTTC; cdr3_aa: CASSSPGGDYGYTF
j_call: TRBJ1-2; clone_size: NA; d_call: NA; v_call: TRBV9; cdr3_nt: TGTGCCAGCAGCCCAGCCGGGACACCTGGAAACACCTTC; cdr3_aa: CASSPAGTPGNTF
j_call: TRBJ1-1; clone_size: NA; d_call: NA; v_call: TRBV7-9; cdr3_nt: TGTGCCAGCAGCTTAGCCACGGAAACTGAAGCTTTCTTT; cdr3_aa: CASSLATETEAFF
j_call: TRBJ1-5; clone_size: NA; d_call: TRBD1; v_call: TRBV2; cdr3_nt: TGTGCCAGCAGTGAATATAGGCTGGACAGGGCCGATCAGCCCCAGCATTTT; cdr3_aa: CASSEYRLDRADQPQHF
j_call: TRBJ2-2; clone_size: many; d_call: NA; v_call: TRBV15; cdr3_nt: TGTGCCACCAGCAGAGATTTGCGCGGGACGAACACCGGGGAGCTGTTTTTT; cdr3_aa: CATSRDLRGTNTGELFF
j_call: TRBJ1-4; clone_size: NA; d_call: TRBD1; v_call: TRBV2; cdr3_nt: TGTGCCAGCAGTGACCGGACAGGGAATGAAAAACTGTTTTTT; cdr3_aa: CASSDRTGNEKLFF
j_call: TRBJ1-6; clone_size: NA; d_call: NA; v_call: TRBV7-3; cdr3_nt: NA; cdr3_aa: CASSFGTGSGLF
j_call: TRBJ1-4; clone_size: few; d_call: NA; v_call: TRBV12-3/TRBV12-4; cdr3_nt: TGTGCCAGCAGTGATCGCGGGACATCGAAAAAACTGTTTTTT; cdr3_aa: CASSDRGTSKKLFF
j_call: TRBJ2-7; clone_size: few; d_call: NA; v_call: TRBV7-8; cdr3_nt: TGTGCCAGCAGCTTAGGGGGAGGGGGCACATGGGAGCAGTACTTC; cdr3_aa: CASSLGGGGTWEQYF
j_call: TRBJ1-2; clone_size: many; d_call: NA; v_call: TRBV7-3; cdr3_nt: TGTGCCAGCAGCTCAGTCGGAGGCGACGGCTACACCTTC; cdr3_aa: CASSSVGGDGYTF
j_call: TRBJ1-2; clone_size: NA; d_call: NA; v_call: TRBV29-1; cdr3_nt: TGCAGCGTTGAGGGGCAGTACTATGGCTACACCTTC; cdr3_aa: CSVEGQYYGYTF
j_call: TRBJ1-1; clone_size: few; d_call: NA; v_call: TRBV7-8; cdr3_nt: TGTGCCAGCAGCGTACAGGGTCGGGACACTGAAGCTTTCTTT; cdr3_aa: CASSVQGRDTEAFF
j_call: TRBJ2-5; clone_size: NA; d_call: TRBD2; v_call: TRBV7-2; cdr3_nt: TGTGCCAGCAGGATAGCGGGAGGGGGGACCCAGTACTTC; cdr3_aa: CASRIAGGGTQYF
j_call: TRBJ1-2; clone_size: few; d_call: NA; v_call: TRBV6-6; cdr3_nt: TGTGCCAGCAGTCTCCGCTATGGCTACACCTTC; cdr3_aa: CASSLRYGYTF
j_call: TRBJ2-2; clone_size: few; d_call: NA; v_call: TRBV20-1; cdr3_nt: TGCAGTGCTAGAGACGGACTCACCGGGGAGCTGTTTTTT; cdr3_aa: CSARDGLTGELFF